This entry concerns a single TCR beta chain. The antigen is undetermined. Sorted-subset replicate PCR reactions were performed with 150 to 200 ng DNA, corresponding to tens of thousands of T cell genomes. The method was immunoSEQ multiplex PCR; TCRdb's version includes in-frame clones alone and lacks a portion of them. Counted here are roughly 600,000 clones, roughly 98% occurring once; the ten biggest clones make up 0.3%. CD45RO-negative CD8 cells positively selected for CCR7 made up the naive population, which excluded terminally differentiated effector memory CD45RA+ cells. This sample is drawn from a study of shared clonotypes between healthy human individuals. Overall study results and limits: The generation probabilities recorded for non-shared clonotypes fell below those of clonotypes shared by all four donors. Researchers sampled only blood; tissue repertoires likely differ. Naive subsets typically showed greater estimated richness than memory subsets.

The CDR3 extends over 13 amino acids. CDR1 and CDR2 (germline): SGHRS, YFSETQ. Trimming removed 2 bases from V and 5 bases from J, with 11 bases in between. Sequencing was done on a sample of naive CD8+ T cells sorted from blood. This receptor was identified in a man aged 25 to 40 in good health. This rearrangement joins TRBV5-1 to TRBJ2-7; TRBD1 is a possible D gene (6 bases). CDR3 sequence reads: CASSFEGVDEQYF. The CDR3, as DNA: TGCGCCAGCAGCTTTGAGGGGGTCGACGAGCAGTACTTC.